Below are 20 T cell receptor beta chains sequenced from a single sample in a study of follicular helper T cells after annual influenza vaccination. Time point here: 2015-2016 season, pre-vaccination. Generated by immunoSEQ multiplex PCR, the TCRdb table keeps only in-frame clones and is missing some. The sample includes more than 13,000 clones, 78% of them seen just once. Specimen: CXCR5- memory CD4+ T cells sorted from blood, collected on the day of influenza vaccination. These receptors all come from an adult who received the influenza vaccine.

V usage is TRBV6-5 and J usage is TRBJ2-7; D call uncertain. Per the germline V gene, CDR1 is MNHEY and CDR2 is SVGAGI. Trimming stripped 0 bases from V and 12 bases from J, with 18 bases between. This CDR3 is built from 14 residues. The CDR3 loop reads CASSYSSAPDSRYF. CDR3 nucleotides: TGTGCCAGCAGTTACTCGTCCGCGCCAGATTCCCGGTACTTC.

The chain couples TRBV5-1 to TRBJ2-5; TRBD2 is a possible D gene (6 bases). Trimming left V 0 bases short and J 5 bases short, with 8 bases between. CDR3 length: 13 amino acids. Germline CDR1 is SGHRS and CDR2 is YFSETQ. The CDR3, as DNA: TGCGCCAGCAGCTTGGGGAGGGCCGAGACCCAGTACTTC. Amino acid sequence: CASSLGRAETQYF.

CDR3 DNA sequence: TGTGCCAGCAGCCCCGGGGGATTGGCCCAAGAGACCCAGTACTTC. Protein sequence: CASSPGGLAQETQYF. The chain combines TRBV11-3 with TRBJ2-5; possibly TRBD2 for D (6 bases). CDR1 is SGHNT and CDR2 is YENEEA in the germline V gene. Trimming removed 5 bases at V and 1 base at J, with 14 bases between. This CDR3 contains 15 residues.

The V and J genes are TRBV11-3 and TRBJ2-2, with D possibly matching TRBD1 (6 bases). The germline gives CDR1 SGHNT, CDR2 YENEEA. The CDR3 extends over 14 amino acids. The V end lost 1 base, the J end lost 7 bases, and 10 bases lay between the germline ends. Written as DNA, the CDR3 is TGTGCCAGCAGCTTAGTTCAGGGACACGGGGAGCTGTTTTTT. Its translation: CASSLVQGHGELFF.

The chain combines TRBV9 with TRBJ1-1, with D hard to call. CDR3 length: 14 residues. Germline lookup yields CDR1 SGDLS and CDR2 YYNGEE. Deletions cut 2 bases from V and 7 bases from J, with 15 bases between. This CDR3 reads CASSVDWEGLEAFF. Here the CDR3 DNA reads TGTGCCAGCAGCGTTGACTGGGAAGGGCTTGAAGCTTTCTTT.

The chain recombines TRBV28 with TRBJ2-4; the match to TRBD1 covers 8 bases. The CDR3 extends over 16 amino acids. Germline CDR1 and CDR2: MDHEN and SYDVKM. Germline trimming cut 6 bases from V and 0 bases from J; bases unmatched to any gene: 7. This CDR3 is CASRDRQGTAKNIQYF. CDR3 DNA sequence: TGTGCCAGCAGAGACCGACAGGGGACAGCCAAAAACATTCAGTACTTC.

The CDR3 loop is CAQSGRPGGTIYF. Written as DNA, the CDR3 is TGTGCCCAAAGTGGTAGACCCGGGGGCACCATATATTTT. The genes are TRBV10-3 and TRBJ1-3, with a tentative D call TRBD1 (5 bases). V was clipped by 11 bases and J by 9 bases, with 20 bases between them. Germline-derived CDR1 and CDR2 are ENHRY and SYGVKD. The CDR3 totals 13 residues.

This chain uses TRBV29-1 with TRBJ2-3, with unresolved D. Germline CDR1 reads SQVTM; CDR2 reads ANQGSEA. This CDR3 is built from 12 residues. V was pared by 4 bases and J by 0 bases, with 5 bases between. The CDR3 DNA follows: TGCAGCGTTGCCAGGAGCACAGATACGCAGTATTTT. It translates to CSVARSTDTQYF.

V and J are TRBV6-5 and TRBJ2-7, with no clear D. CDR1 MNHEY and CDR2 SVGAGI come from the germline V gene. V lost 0 bases to trimming and J lost 3 bases, with 9 bases between them. The CDR3 is made up of 14 amino acids. The CDR3 reads CASSYSRDLYEQYF. CDR3 sequence (DNA): TGTGCCAGCAGTTACTCTAGGGATCTCTACGAGCAGTACTTC.

V and J are TRBV5-1 and TRBJ1-1; 7 bases fit TRBD1. The CDR3 is 13 amino acids. Per germline, CDR1 SGHRS and CDR2 YFSETQ. The J segment lost 0 bases and the V segment lost 6 bases, leaving 2 bases of the junction unmatched. The CDR3 DNA reads as TGCGCCAGCACAGGACAGGTGAACACTGAAGCTTTCTTT. It codes for CASTGQVNTEAFF.

This clone was detected a few times. The chain combines TRBV19 with TRBJ1-5; a possible D gene is TRBD1 (5 bases). This CDR3 region has 14 residues. The V gene's germline CDR1 is LNHDA and CDR2 SQIVND (reference sequence). Trimming shortened V by 4 bases and J by 2 bases, and 9 bases separated the two germline ends. For the CDR3, the DNA is TGTGCCAGTAGTACCCGGGACGGCAATCAGCCCCAGCATTTT. Protein product: CASSTRDGNQPQHF.

The chain links TRBV5-6 to TRBJ2-5, with D uncertain. From germline, CDR1 is SGHDT and CDR2 YYEEEE. The CDR3 runs 13 residues. Trimming removed 1 base from V and 3 bases from J, with 7 bases in between. The CDR3 DNA reads as TGTGCCAGCAGCTTGCGTCCAGAAGAGACCCAGTACTTC. The encoded protein is CASSLRPEETQYF.

This clone turned up a few times. The gene calls are TRBV7-8 and TRBJ1-2; TRBD1 matches 9 bases. Germline V gene data show CDR1 as SGHVS and CDR2 as FQNEAQ. V gave up 4 bases and J gave up 8 bases; unmatched junction bases: 5. This CDR3 spans 13 amino acids. This CDR3 is CASSSRQGGGYTF. The CDR3 coding sequence is TGTGCCAGCAGCTCTCGACAGGGGGGCGGCTACACCTTC.

The genes are TRBV6-1 and TRBJ1-3; no reliable D call. V lost 8 bases and J 3 bases, leaving 17 bases between the germline ends. Germline-derived CDR1 and CDR2 are MNHNS and SASEGT. This CDR3 is built from 15 residues. CDR3 region: CASLKAGDFGNTIYF. CDR3 DNA sequence: TGTGCCAGCTTAAAGGCCGGGGATTTTGGAAACACCATATATTTT.

The rearrangement links TRBV28 to TRBJ1-2; D might be TRBD1 (5 bases). V lost 6 bases and J lost 5, with 19 bases in between. This CDR3 is built from 15 residues. Germline-derived CDR1 and CDR2 are MDHEN and SYDVKM. DNA for the CDR3: TGTGCCAGCAGCCCATCTTTTAGTGGGGGGTATGGCTACACCTTC. Its translation: CASSPSFSGGYGYTF.

The chain has TRBV5-6 and TRBJ1-2; tentatively, D is TRBD1 (6 bases). Deletions cut 2 bases from V and 12 bases from J, with 11 bases between. Germline V gene sequence: CDR1 SGHDT, CDR2 YYEEEE. The CDR3 has 11 amino acids. The CDR3 coding sequence is TGTGCCAGCAGCTTACCGGGGGCTAACACCTTC. Translation: CASSLPGANTF.

The chain combines TRBV5-8 with TRBJ2-1, with 9 bases lining up with TRBD2. After removal of 4 bases from V and 9 bases from J, the junction contained 11 bases not matched to a gene. The germline CDR1 and CDR2 sequences are SGHTS and YDEGEE. This CDR3 has 15 residues. The DNA for the CDR3 is TGTGCCAGCAGCCGTGGGGCTAGCGGGGTAACTGAGCAGTTCTTC. It translates to CASSRGASGVTEQFF.

The rearrangement uses TRBV7-2 and TRBJ2-3; 10 nucleotides align to TRBD2. The CDR3 runs to 15 residues. J was trimmed by 4 bases and V by 2 bases; bases with no gene match: 3. The germline V gene has CDR1 SGHTA and CDR2 FQGNSA. CDR3 region: CASSLTAGGPDTQYF. The CDR3 DNA follows: TGTGCCAGCAGCTTAACAGCGGGGGGGCCAGATACGCAGTATTTT.

The V and J genes are TRBV19 and TRBJ1-5; TRBD1 might be the D (5 bases). V dropped 10 bases and J dropped 5 bases, with 15 bases sitting between them. The CDR3 consists of 13 residues. Germline V gives CDR1 LNHDA, CDR2 SQIVND (reference sequence). CDR3 protein: CATGTRAYQPQHF. The CDR3 nucleotides are TGTGCCACTGGGACGCGCGCCTATCAGCCCCAGCATTTT.

This clone was seen a handful of times. In DNA form, the CDR3 reads TGCGCCAGCAGCCAGATGACCCACGGGACAGGGTTATCCGAGCAGTACTTC. It is translated as CASSQMTHGTGLSEQYF. The chain combines TRBV4-1 with TRBJ2-7; 9 positions agree with TRBD1. V lost 3 bases to trimming and J lost 6 bases; unmatched junction nucleotides: 15. Germline loops: CDR1 MGHRA, CDR2 YSYEKL. The CDR3 has 17 residues.